The clone carrying this TCR beta chain has at least ten counts. Its target is not known. Authors' data handling: Variation in CDR3 across clinicopathological groups served as the basis for constructing a distant-metastasis classifier in papillary thyroid cancer. TCRdb re-called clones via MiXCR from the PCR reads. TCRdb's processing, not the authors' own work, is the source of the V and J calls. This sample yields around 12,000 clones, of which approximately 35% are seen a single time; roughly 11% belongs to the top ten. This record comes from a study of metastatic and nonmetastatic thyroid tumors. Whole-study findings and limits: Relative to benign nodules, malignant thyroid tumors were reportedly characterized by significantly elevated TCR beta diversity in blood and tumor.

Trimming removed 0 bases at V and 6 bases at J, with 3 bases between. Germline-derived CDR1 and CDR2 are SGHNT and YYREEE (reference sequence). The CDR3 runs to 12 residues. Thyroid surgery had not been preceded by any treatment in any patient. The TCR comes from a female donor with papillary thyroid cancer or a benign thyroid nodule (not recorded which). Some clones in this sample may be carry-over from other donors' samples. The material sequenced was tumor tissue. The chain recombines TRBV5-4 with TRBJ2-2; D is undetermined. The CDR3 region has the DNA TGTGCCAGCAGCTTGGCGGCCGGGGAGCTGTTTTTT. Residues: CASSLAAGELFF.